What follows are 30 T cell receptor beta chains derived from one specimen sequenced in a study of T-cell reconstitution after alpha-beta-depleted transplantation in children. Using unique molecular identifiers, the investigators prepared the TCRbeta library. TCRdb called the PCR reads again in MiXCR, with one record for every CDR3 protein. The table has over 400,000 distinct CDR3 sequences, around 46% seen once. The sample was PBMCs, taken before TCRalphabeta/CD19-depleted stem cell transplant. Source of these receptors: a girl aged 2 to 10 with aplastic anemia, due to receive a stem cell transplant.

The DNA for the CDR3 is TGTGCCAGCAGCTCTCAGCGAGTTATACTAGCCAAAAACATTCAGTACTTC. Its protein is CASSSQRVILAKNIQYF. This rearrangement joins TRBV7-2 to TRBJ2-4; no clear D. The CDR3 extends over 17 amino acids. CDR1 and CDR2 (germline): SGHTA, FQGNSA. Trimming cost V 4 bases and J 0 bases, with 16 bases left between them.

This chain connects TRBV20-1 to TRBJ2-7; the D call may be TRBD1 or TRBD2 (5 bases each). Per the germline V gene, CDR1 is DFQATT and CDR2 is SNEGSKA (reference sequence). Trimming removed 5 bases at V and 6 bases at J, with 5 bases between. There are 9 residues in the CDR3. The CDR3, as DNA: TGCAGTGCTGGGGGCGAGCAGTACTTC. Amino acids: CSAGGEQYF.

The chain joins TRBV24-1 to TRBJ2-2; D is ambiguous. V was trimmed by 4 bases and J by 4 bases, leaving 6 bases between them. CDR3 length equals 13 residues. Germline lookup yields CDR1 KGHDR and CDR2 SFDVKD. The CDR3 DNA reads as TGTGCCACCAGTGACAGAAGCACCGGGGAGCTGTTTTTT. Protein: CATSDRSTGELFF.

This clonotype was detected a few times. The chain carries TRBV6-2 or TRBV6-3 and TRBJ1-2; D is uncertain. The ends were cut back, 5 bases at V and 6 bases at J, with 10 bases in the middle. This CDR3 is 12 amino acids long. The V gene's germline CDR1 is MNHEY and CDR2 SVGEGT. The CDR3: CASSHRANGYTF. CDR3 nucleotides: TGTGCCAGCAGTCACAGAGCCAATGGCTACACCTTC.

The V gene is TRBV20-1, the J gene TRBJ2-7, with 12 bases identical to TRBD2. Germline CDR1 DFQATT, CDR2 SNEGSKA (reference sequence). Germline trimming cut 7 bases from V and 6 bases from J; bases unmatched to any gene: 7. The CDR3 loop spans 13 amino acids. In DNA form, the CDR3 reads TGCAGTGTTGGACTAGCGGGAAATGGCGAGCAGTACTTC. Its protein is CSVGLAGNGEQYF.

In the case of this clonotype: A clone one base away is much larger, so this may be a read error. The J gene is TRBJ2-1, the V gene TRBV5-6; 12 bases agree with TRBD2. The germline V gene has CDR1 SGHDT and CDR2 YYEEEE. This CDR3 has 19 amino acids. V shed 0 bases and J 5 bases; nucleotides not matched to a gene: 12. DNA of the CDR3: TGTGCCAGCAGCTTGGGCAAATGGATCTCTAGCGGGAGGGACAATGAGCAGTTCTTC. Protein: CASSLGKWISSGRDNEQFF.

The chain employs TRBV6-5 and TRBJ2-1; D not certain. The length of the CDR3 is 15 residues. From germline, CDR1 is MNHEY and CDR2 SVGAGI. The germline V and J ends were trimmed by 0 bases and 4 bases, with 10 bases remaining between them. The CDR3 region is CASSYSETDYNEQFF. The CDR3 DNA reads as TGTGCCAGCAGTTACTCTGAGACTGATTACAATGAGCAGTTCTTC.

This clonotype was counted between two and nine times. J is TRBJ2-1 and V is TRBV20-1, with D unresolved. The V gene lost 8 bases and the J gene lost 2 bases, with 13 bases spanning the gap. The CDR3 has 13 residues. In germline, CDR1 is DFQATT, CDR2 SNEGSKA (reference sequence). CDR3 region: CSHPGSTYNEQFF. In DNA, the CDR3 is TGCAGTCACCCCGGATCTACCTACAATGAGCAGTTCTTC.

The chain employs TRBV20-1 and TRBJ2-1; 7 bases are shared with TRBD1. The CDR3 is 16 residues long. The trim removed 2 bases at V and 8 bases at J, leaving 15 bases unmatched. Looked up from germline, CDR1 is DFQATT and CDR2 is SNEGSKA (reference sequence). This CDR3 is CSARSPRDRVADEQFF. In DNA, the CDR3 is TGCAGTGCTAGAAGCCCCCGAGACAGGGTTGCGGATGAGCAGTTCTTC.

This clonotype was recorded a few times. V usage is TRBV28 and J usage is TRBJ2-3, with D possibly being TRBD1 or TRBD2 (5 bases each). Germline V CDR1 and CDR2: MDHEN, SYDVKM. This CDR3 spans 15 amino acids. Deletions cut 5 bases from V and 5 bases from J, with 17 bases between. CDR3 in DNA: TGTGCCAGCAGTCTCAGGGTAATTCGGGGAGATACGCAGTATTTT. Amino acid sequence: CASSLRVIRGDTQYF.

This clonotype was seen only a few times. CDR3 residues: CASSWGGLYNEQFF. CDR3 bases: TGTGCCAGCAGCTGGGGTGGGCTATACAATGAGCAGTTCTTC. The chain joins TRBV11-2 to TRBJ2-1, with D unresolved. From germline, CDR1 is SGHAT and CDR2 FQNNGV. CDR3 length: 14 amino acids. Trimming left V 4 bases short and J 4 bases short, with 11 bases between.

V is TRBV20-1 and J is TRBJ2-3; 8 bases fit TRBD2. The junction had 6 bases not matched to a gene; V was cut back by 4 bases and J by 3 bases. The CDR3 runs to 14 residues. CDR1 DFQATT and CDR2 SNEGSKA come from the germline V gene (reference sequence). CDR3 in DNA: TGCAGTGCTATAGATAGCGGGGTAACAGATACGCAGTATTTT. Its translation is CSAIDSGVTDTQYF.

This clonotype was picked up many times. The CDR3 here is CASSPSGGVRGEQYF. CDR3 bases: TGTGCCAGCAGCCCAAGCGGTGGGGTACGCGGCGAGCAGTACTTC. The chain carries TRBV7-9 and TRBJ2-7, with a possible D match to TRBD2 (5 bases). Per the germline V gene, CDR1 is SEHNR and CDR2 is FQNEAQ (reference sequence). V lost 5 bases to trimming and J lost 6 bases, with 20 bases between them. This CDR3 region has 15 residues.

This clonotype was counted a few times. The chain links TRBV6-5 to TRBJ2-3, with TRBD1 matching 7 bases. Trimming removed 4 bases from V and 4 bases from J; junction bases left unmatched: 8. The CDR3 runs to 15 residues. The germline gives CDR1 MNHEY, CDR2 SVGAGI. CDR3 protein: CASSFDRVLADTQYF. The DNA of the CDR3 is TGTGCCAGCAGTTTTGACAGGGTATTAGCAGATACGCAGTATTTT.

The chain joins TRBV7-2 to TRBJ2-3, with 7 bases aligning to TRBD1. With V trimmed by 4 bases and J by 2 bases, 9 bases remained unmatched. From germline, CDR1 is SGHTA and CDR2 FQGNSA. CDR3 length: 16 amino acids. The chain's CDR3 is CASSSQQGRPTDTQYF. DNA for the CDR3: TGTGCCAGCAGCTCTCAACAGGGGCGTCCCACAGATACGCAGTATTTT.

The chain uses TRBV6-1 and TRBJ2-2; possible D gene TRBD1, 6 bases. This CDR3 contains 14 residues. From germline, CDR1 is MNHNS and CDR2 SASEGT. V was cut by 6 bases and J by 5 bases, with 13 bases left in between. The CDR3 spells CASSSTGSTGELFF. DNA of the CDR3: TGTGCCAGCAGCTCAACAGGGTCAACCGGGGAGCTGTTTTTT.

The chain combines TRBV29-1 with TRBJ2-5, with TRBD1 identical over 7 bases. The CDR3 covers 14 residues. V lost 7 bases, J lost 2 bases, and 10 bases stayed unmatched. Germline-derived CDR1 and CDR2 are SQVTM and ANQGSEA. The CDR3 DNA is TGCAGCGCCCAGACAGGGTCGAATCAAGAGACCCAGTACTTC. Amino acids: CSAQTGSNQETQYF.

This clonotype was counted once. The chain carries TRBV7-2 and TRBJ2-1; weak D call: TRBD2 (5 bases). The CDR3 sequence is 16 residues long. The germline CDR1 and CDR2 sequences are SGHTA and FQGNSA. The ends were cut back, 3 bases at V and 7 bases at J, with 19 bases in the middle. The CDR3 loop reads CASSFGLLRDRNEQFF. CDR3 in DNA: TGTGCCAGCAGCTTCGGACTGTTGAGGGATCGGAATGAGCAGTTCTTC.

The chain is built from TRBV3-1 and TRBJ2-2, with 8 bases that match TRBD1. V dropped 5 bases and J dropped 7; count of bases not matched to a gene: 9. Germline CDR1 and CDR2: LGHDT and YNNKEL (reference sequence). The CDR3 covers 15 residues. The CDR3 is CASSFVTGGHGELFF. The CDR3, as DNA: TGTGCCAGCAGCTTCGTCACAGGGGGGCACGGGGAGCTGTTTTTT.

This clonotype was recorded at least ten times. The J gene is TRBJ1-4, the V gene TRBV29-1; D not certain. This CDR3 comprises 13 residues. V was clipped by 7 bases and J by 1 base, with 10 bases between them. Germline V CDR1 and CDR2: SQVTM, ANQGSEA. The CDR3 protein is CSAAGGTNEKLFF. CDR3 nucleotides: TGCAGCGCGGCGGGAGGAACTAATGAAAAACTGTTTTTT.

CDR3 nucleotide sequence: TGCAGTGCTAGGAGCCAGTCCTACAATGAGCAGTTCTTC. Protein sequence: CSARSQSYNEQFF. This chain uses TRBV20-1 with TRBJ2-1, with no clear D. The CDR3 has 13 residues. The V gene's germline CDR1 is DFQATT and CDR2 SNEGSKA (reference sequence). Trimming removed 3 bases at V and 1 base at J, with 7 bases between.

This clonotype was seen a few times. The DNA for the CDR3 is TGTGCCAGCAGTCCCAGAATGGGGGCGCGAGGGGCCAACGTCCTGACTTTC. It codes for CASSPRMGARGANVLTF. The chain employs TRBV6-1 and TRBJ2-6, with a tentative D call TRBD1 (6 bases). In germline, CDR1 is MNHNS, CDR2 SASEGT. The CDR3 length is 17 residues. Between the trimmed V and J ends, which lost 5 bases and 4 bases, there was a span of 18 bases.

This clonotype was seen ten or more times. CDR3 sequence: CASSLTGANTEAFF. The CDR3 bases are TGCGCCAGCAGCTTGACCGGTGCGAACACTGAAGCTTTCTTT. This chain links TRBV5-1 with TRBJ1-1, with D hard to call. V was cut by 1 base and J by 1 base, with 8 bases left in between. The germline V gene has CDR1 SGHRS and CDR2 YFSETQ. The CDR3 consists of 14 residues.

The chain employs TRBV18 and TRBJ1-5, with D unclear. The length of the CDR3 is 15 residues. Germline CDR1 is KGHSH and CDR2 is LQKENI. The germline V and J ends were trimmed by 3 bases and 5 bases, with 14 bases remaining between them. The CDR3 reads CASSPGVAADQPQHF. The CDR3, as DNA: TGTGCCAGCTCACCGGGCGTCGCAGCCGATCAGCCCCAGCATTTT.

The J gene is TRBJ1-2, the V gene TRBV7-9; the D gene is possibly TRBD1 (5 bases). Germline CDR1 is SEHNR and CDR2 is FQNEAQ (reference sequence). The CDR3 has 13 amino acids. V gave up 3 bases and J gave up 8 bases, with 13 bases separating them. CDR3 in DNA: TGTGCCAGCAGCTTTTCTCAGGGCAGGGGCTACACCTTC. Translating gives CASSFSQGRGYTF.

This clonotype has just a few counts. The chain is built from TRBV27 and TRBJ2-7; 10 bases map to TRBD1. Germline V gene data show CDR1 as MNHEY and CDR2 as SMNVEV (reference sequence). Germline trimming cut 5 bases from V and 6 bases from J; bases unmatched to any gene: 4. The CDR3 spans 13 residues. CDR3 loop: CASSTWDRGEQYF. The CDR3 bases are TGTGCCAGCAGTACTTGGGACAGGGGCGAGCAGTACTTC.

The CDR3 nucleotides read TGCAGTGCTGGACAGTCTGGGGAGACCCAGTACTTC. It translates to CSAGQSGETQYF. The rearrangement joins TRBV20-1 to TRBJ2-5; D possibly corresponds to TRBD1 (6 bases). The CDR3 is 12 residues long. V lost 5 bases and J 5 bases, leaving 12 bases between the germline ends. CDR1 is DFQATT and CDR2 is SNEGSKA in the germline V gene (reference sequence).

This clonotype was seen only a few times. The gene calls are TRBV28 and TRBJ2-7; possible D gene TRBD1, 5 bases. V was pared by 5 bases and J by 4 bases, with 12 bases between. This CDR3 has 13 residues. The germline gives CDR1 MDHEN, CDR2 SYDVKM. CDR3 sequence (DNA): TGTGCCAGCAGTCCAGGGCCGGATTACGAGCAGTACTTC. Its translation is CASSPGPDYEQYF.

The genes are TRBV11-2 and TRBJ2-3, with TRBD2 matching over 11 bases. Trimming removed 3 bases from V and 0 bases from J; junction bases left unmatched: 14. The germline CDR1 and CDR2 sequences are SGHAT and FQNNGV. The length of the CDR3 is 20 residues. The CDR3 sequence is CASSLRPYRTSGLSTDTQYF. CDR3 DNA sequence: TGTGCCAGCAGCTTGAGACCTTACCGGACTAGCGGGTTGAGCACAGATACGCAGTATTTT.

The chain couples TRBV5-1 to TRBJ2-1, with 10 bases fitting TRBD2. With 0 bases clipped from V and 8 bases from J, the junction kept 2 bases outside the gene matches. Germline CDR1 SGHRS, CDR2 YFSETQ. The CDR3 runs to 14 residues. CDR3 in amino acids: CASSLASGGDEQFF. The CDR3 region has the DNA TGCGCCAGCAGCTTGGCTAGCGGGGGCGATGAGCAGTTCTTC.